This TCR beta chain comes out of a study of Ad26.COV2.S vaccination and SARS-CoV-2 variants. Produced via immunoSEQ multiplex PCR; TCRdb's table is partial and in-frame only. Of fewer than 400,000 clones detected, around 90% appear once; the ten largest clones hold around 5.5%. As to treatment: 15 to 20 received Ad26.COV2.S at low or high dose, single or two shots; 5 received placebo; per-sample allocation not given. The samples were gathered on day 63 after the first injection of vaccine or placebo. Regarding this clone: The antigen is unknown.

Findings and caveats of the study: Substantial post-vaccination breadth of spike-specific CD8+ and CD4+ T cell responses was reported. The TCR-based breadth and depth measures might underestimate overall T cell responses. The placebo group had lower spike-specific TCR breadth than the vaccine recipients did.

Sequenced material: peripheral blood, taken in a trial of Ad26.COV2.S vaccine versus placebo. The receptor's source is a person between 18 and 60 years old who received the Ad26.COV2.S COVID-19 vaccine or a placebo.

CDR3 sequence (DNA): TGTGCCAGCAGCCACGCCCGCGTTAGTAGCGCTGAAGCTTTCTTT. Translated, it gives CASSHARVSSAEAFF. The chain carries TRBV14 and TRBJ1-1, with no clear D. Germline CDR1 and CDR2: SGHDN and FVKESK. This CDR3 region has 15 residues. V gave up 3 bases and J gave up 6 bases, with 17 bases separating them. Drawing the rest from reference TRBV14 and TRBJ1-1, the complete variable domain is EAGVTQFPSHSVIEKGQTVTLRCDPISGHDNLYWYRRVMGKEIKFLLHFVKESKQDESGMPNNRFLAERTGGTYSTLKVQPAELEDSGVYFCASSHARVSSAEAFFGQGTRLTVV.